The clone carrying this T cell receptor (beta chain) was counted only a few times. Its target is unknown. The record originates from a study of T cells in Graves' hyperthyroidism and ophthalmopathy. Study results and caveats: Most clonotypes expanded in the thyroid (above 0.001) were also present in blood.

Amplification targeted TCR beta CDR3 regions from RNA transcripts. Primed by the HTBI set, a first-round RT-PCR was run on the TCR CDR3. Via MiXCR, TCRdb re-called the multiplex PCR reads, giving one row per CDR3 protein. The table shows about 590,000 distinct CDR3 sequences, with more than 15% occurring only once. Graves' hyperthyroidism is called stable when ophthalmopathy does not progress within 18 months. Diagnosis of hyperthyroidism was new in patients aged 18 to 65, and its duration was under 2 months. 10 ml fresh peripheral blood yielded the PBMCs. Germline V lookup: CDR1 LGHNA, CDR2 YSLEER. This CDR3 has 15 amino acids. V shed 3 bases and J 5 bases; nucleotides not matched to a gene: 9.

This TCR derives from a woman between 25 and 40 years old with Graves' hyperthyroidism. The chain employs TRBV4-3 and TRBJ2-7; the match to TRBD1 covers 8 bases. The source material was blood. The CDR3 spells CASSQTGEGSDEQYF. As DNA, the CDR3 is TGCGCCAGCAGCCAGACAGGGGAAGGAAGCGACGAGCAGTACTTC.